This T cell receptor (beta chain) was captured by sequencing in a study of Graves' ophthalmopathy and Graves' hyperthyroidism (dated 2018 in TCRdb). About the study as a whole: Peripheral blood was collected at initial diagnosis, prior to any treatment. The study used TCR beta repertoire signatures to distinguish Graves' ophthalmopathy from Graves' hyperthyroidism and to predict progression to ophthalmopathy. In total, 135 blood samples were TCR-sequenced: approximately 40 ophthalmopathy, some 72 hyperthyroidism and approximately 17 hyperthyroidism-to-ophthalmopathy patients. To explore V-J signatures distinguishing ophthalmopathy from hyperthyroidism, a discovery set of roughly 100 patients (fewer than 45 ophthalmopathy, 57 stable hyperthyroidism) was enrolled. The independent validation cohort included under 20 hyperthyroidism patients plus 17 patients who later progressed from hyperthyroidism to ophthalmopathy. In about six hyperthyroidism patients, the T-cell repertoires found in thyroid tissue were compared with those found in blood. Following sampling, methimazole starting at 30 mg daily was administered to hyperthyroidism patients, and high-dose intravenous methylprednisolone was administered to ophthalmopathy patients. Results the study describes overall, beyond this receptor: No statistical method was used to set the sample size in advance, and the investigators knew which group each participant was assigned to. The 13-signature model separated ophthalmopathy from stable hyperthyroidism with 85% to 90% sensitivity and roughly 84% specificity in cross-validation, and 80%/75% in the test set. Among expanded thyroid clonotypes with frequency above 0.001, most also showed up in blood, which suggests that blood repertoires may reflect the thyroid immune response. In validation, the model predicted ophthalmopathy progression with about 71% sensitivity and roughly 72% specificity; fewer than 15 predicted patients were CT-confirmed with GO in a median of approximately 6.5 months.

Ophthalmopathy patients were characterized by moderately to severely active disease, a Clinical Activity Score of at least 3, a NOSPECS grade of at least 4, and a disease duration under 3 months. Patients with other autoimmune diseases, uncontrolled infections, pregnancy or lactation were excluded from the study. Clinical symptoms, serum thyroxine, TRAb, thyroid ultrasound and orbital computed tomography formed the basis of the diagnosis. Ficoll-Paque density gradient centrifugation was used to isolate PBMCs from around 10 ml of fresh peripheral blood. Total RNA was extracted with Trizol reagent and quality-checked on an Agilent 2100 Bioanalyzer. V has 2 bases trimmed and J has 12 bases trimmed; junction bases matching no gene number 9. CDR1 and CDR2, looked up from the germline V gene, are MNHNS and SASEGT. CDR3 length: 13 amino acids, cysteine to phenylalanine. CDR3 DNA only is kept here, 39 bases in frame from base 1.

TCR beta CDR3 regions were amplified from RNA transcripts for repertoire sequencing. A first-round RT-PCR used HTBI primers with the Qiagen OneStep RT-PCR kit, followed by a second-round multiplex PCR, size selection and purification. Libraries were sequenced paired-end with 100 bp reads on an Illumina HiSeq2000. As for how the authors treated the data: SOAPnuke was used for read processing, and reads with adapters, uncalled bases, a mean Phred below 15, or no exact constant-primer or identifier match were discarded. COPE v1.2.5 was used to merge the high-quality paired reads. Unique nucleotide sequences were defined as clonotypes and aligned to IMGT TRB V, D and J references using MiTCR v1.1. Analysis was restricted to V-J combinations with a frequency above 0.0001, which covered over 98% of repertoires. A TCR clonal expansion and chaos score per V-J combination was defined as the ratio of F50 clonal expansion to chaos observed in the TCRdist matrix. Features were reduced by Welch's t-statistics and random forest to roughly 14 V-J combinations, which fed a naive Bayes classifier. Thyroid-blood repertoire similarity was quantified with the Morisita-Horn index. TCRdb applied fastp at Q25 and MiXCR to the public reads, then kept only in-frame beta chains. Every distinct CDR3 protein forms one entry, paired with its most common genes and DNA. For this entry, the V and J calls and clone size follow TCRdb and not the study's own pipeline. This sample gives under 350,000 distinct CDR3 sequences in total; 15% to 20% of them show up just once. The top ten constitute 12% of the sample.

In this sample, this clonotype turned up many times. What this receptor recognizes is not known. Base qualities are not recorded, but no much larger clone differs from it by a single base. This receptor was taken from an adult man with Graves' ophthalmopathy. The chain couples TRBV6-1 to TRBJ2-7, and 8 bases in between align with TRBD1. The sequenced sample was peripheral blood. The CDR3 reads CASSEPSDRGRYF. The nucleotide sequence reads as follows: TGTGCCAGCAGTGAACCAAGCGACAGGGGTCGGTACTTC.